The rows below give T cell receptor beta chains drawn from one sample of a study of technical replicates of blood from a handful of donors. Libraries were prepared by immunoSEQ multiplex PCR; TCRdb keeps only in-frame clonotypes and omits some of them. The table includes around 68,000 clones, under 98% detected once. The sequencing input was T cells isolated from PBMCs. These receptors were taken from a human donor in good health. Each CDR3 is given with its conserved first and last residue. A row's size may be missing; if present it is once, few, many or a size class.

clone size: .
V gene: TRBV6-5
CDR3 protein: CASERESLYEQYF

clone size: .
V gene: TRBV4-1
CDR3 protein: CASSQRYTLAGGKDTQYF

clone size: .
V gene: TRBV7-3
CDR3 protein: CASSLIGRGYEQYF

clone size: .
V gene: TRBV25-1
CDR3 protein: CASMAGNEQFF

clone size: .
V gene: TRBV7-9
CDR3 protein: CASSRDSGNEQYF

clone size: .
V gene: TRBV6-6
CDR3 protein: CASSYSRGNEKLFF

clone size: .
V gene: TRBV4-2
CDR3 protein: CASSQDQGKPTGELFF

clone size: .
V gene: TRBV29-1
CDR3 protein: CSVGGLADPYNEQFF

clone size: .
V gene: TRBV16
CDR3 protein: CASSQSLRDSYYGYTF

clone size: .
V gene: TRBV9
CDR3 protein: CASSVDWRSPEAFF

clone size: .
V gene: TRBV6-5
CDR3 protein: CATRQGAYTEAFF

clone size: .
V gene: TRBV10-2
CDR3 protein: CASSQDRGSNQPQHF

clone size: .
V gene: TRBV4-1
CDR3 protein: CASSQSLAGAYEQYF

clone size: .
V gene: TRBV5-4
CDR3 protein: CASSRTGSYNEQFF

clone size: .
V gene: TRBV25-1
CDR3 protein: CASRGESGMNTEAFF

clone size: .
V gene: TRBV29-1
CDR3 protein: CSAAGTAISDTQYF

clone size: .
V gene: TRBV5-5
CDR3 protein: CASSFGTETEAFF

clone size: .
V gene: TRBV9
CDR3 protein: CASSVGGRDRADTQYF

clone size: .
V gene: TRBV4-2
CDR3 protein: CASTPGLAGHEQFF

clone size: .
V gene: TRBV9
CDR3 protein: CASSVGLGTGQNEKLFF

clone size: .
V gene: TRBV7-6
CDR3 protein: CASSLTSGMSYEQYF

clone size: .
V gene: TRBV5-4
CDR3 protein: CASSKGTGGYNEQFF

clone size: .
V gene: TRBV19
CDR3 protein: CASSTRGWTEAFF

clone size: .
V gene: TRBV15
CDR3 protein: CATSRVSLVDEQFF

clone size: once
V gene: TRBV2
CDR3 protein: CASLEREAFF

clone size: .
V gene: TRBV25-1
CDR3 protein: CASSLGGANAFF

clone size: .
V gene: TRBV9
CDR3 protein: CASSPGLAETQYF

clone size: .
V gene: TRBV7-2
CDR3 protein: CASSLAQGKLFF

clone size: .
V gene: TRBV4-1
CDR3 protein: CASSQVWTGLGETQYF

clone size: .
V gene: TRBV23-1
CDR3 protein: CARPGQGLPGANVLTF

clone size: .
V gene: TRBV7-2
CDR3 protein: CASSLVIGTGVARDYGYTF

clone size: .
V gene: TRBV7-9
CDR3 protein: CASNDPSEARGYTF

clone size: .
V gene: TRBV10-3
CDR3 protein: CAISATGWRGELFF

clone size: .
V gene: TRBV6-5
CDR3 protein: CASSYKGGQYGYTF

clone size: .
V gene: TRBV9
CDR3 protein: CASSLRDRGSRETQYF

clone size: once
V gene: TRBV19
CDR3 protein: CASSDSWNSNQPQHF

clone size: once
V gene: TRBV6-1
CDR3 protein: CASSEEGGRARF

clone size: .
V gene: TRBV5-6
CDR3 protein: CASSLAGAYYNEQFF

clone size: .
V gene: TRBV7-9
CDR3 protein: CARQPQGTEAFF

clone size: .
V gene: TRBV5-6
CDR3 protein: CASSSVLEAFF